These 5 T cell receptor beta chains were all obtained from the same sample, sequenced in a study of T cells after yellow fever vaccination. TCRdb processed the 5' RACE reads anew with MiXCR; each CDR3 protein has one entry. The sample has 300,000 to 400,000 distinct CDR3 sequences, roughly 8.7% seen once. Specimen: PBMCs, collected on the day of the first yellow fever vaccination. All receptors come from a young man who received the YFV17D yellow fever vaccine.

The CDR3 is CASSPGTGLFETEAFF. The CDR3, as DNA: TGTGCCAGCAGCCCCGGGACAGGGTTGTTTGAAACTGAAGCTTTCTTT. The chain links TRBV11-2 to TRBJ1-1, with TRBD1 matching over 9 bases. Germline V gene data show CDR1 as SGHAT and CDR2 as FQNNGV. The CDR3 spans 16 residues. The V and J ends lost 5 bases and 5 bases, in that order; junction bases with no gene match: 12.

This clonotype was observed a few times. The chain carries TRBV12-3 or TRBV12-4 and TRBJ1-1, with D maybe TRBD1 (5 bases). The CDR3 extends over 14 amino acids. V was cut by 0 bases and J by 3 bases, with 8 bases left in between. The CDR3 reads CASSLAREDTEAFF. The CDR3 DNA reads TGTGCCAGCAGTTTAGCCAGGGAGGACACTGAAGCTTTCTTT.

This clonotype was counted between two and nine times. The chain uses TRBV5-1 and TRBJ2-5; no firm D call. CDR1 and CDR2 from the germline V gene are SGHRS and YFSETQ. V dropped 2 bases and J dropped 5 bases, with 10 bases sitting between them. The CDR3 contains 13 residues. This CDR3 is CASSFPDGETQYF. The CDR3 DNA reads as TGCGCCAGCAGCTTCCCAGATGGGGAGACCCAGTACTTC. The entire variable domain, with the rest obtained from reference TRBV5-1 and TRBJ2-5, is as follows: KAGVTQTPRYLIKTRGQQVTLSCSPISGHRSVSWYQQTPGQGLQFLFEYFSETQRNKGNFPGRFSGRQFSNSRSEMNVSTLELGDSALYLCASSFPDGETQYFGPGTRLLVL.

In its sample, this clonotype was seen many times. V gene TRBV14 combines with J gene TRBJ2-7; TRBD1 matches 9 bases. Germline CDR1 reads SGHDN; CDR2 reads FVKESK. The CDR3 is made up of 14 amino acids. V shed 1 base, J shed 3 bases, and the junction held 1 base outside the gene matches. The CDR3 region has the DNA TGTGCCAGCAGCCAAGGGACAGGGGACTACGAGCAGTACTTC. Translating it yields CASSQGTGDYEQYF.

A few counts support this clonotype. The chain employs TRBV19 and TRBJ2-7, with 11 bases fitting TRBD2. Per germline, CDR1 LNHDA and CDR2 SQIVND (reference sequence). The CDR3 has 16 residues. With 6 bases clipped from V and 3 bases from J, the junction kept 10 bases outside the gene matches. CDR3 protein: CASSGLAGGPHYEQYV. The CDR3 bases are TGTGCCAGTAGCGGGCTAGCGGGGGGACCACACTACGAGCAGTACGTC.